This is a list of T cell receptor beta chains from one sample in a study of cytomegalovirus exposure and HLA in healthy donors. Assay: immunoSEQ multiplex PCR; the TCRdb copy retains only in-frame clones and omits some. The repertoire has about 120,000 clones, 65% to 80% of them found once; the top ten carry just under 3%. Sequenced sample: PBMCs. These receptors originate from a middle-aged woman in good health and CMV-seropositive. CDR3s include the opening cysteine and the closing phenylalanine or tryptophan. Each record gives: CDR3 length, clone size, J gene, V gene, D gene, CDR3 protein, CDR3 DNA. The D gene is left open where the match is weak. Part of the rows lack a size; the others show once, few, many or a class for expanded clones.

cdr3_length: 17; clone_size: NA; j_call: TRBJ2-3; v_call: TRBV4-3; d_call: TRBD2; cdr3_aa: CASSQDLLAGQADTQYF; cdr3_nt: TGCGCCAGCAGCCAAGATCTTTTAGCGGGGCAGGCAGATACGCAGTATTTT
cdr3_length: 14; clone_size: once; j_call: TRBJ1-2; v_call: TRBV2; d_call: TRBD1; cdr3_aa: CASRGTGGWDGYTF; cdr3_nt: TGTGCCAGCAGAGGGACAGGGGGCTGGGATGGCTACACCTTC
cdr3_length: 15; clone_size: NA; j_call: TRBJ2-5; v_call: TRBV30; d_call: NA; cdr3_aa: CAWSVVGSGQETQYF; cdr3_nt: TGTGCCTGGAGTGTGGTGGGTTCGGGCCAAGAGACCCAGTACTTC
cdr3_length: 14; clone_size: NA; j_call: TRBJ1-1; v_call: TRBV2; d_call: TRBD1; cdr3_aa: CASRRQGGETEAFF; cdr3_nt: TGTGCCAGCAGACGACAGGGAGGCGAAACTGAAGCTTTCTTT
cdr3_length: 15; clone_size: NA; j_call: TRBJ1-1; v_call: TRBV9; d_call: NA; cdr3_aa: CASSVAGLMNTEAFF; cdr3_nt: TGTGCCAGCAGCGTAGCGGGACTTATGAACACTGAAGCTTTCTTT
cdr3_length: 13; clone_size: NA; j_call: TRBJ2-3; v_call: TRBV29-1; d_call: NA; cdr3_aa: CSVAGPSTDTQYF; cdr3_nt: TGCAGCGTTGCAGGGCCTAGCACAGATACGCAGTATTTT
cdr3_length: 15; clone_size: few; j_call: TRBJ1-1; v_call: TRBV5-1; d_call: NA; cdr3_aa: CASSELAESNTEAFF; cdr3_nt: TGCGCCAGCAGCGAGTTGGCGGAATCGAACACTGAAGCTTTCTTT
cdr3_length: 17; clone_size: NA; j_call: TRBJ2-3; v_call: TRBV7-9; d_call: TRBD1; cdr3_aa: CASSLARRTGDFDTQYF; cdr3_nt: TGTGCCAGCAGCTTAGCGAGGAGGACAGGGGACTTCGATACGCAGTATTTT
cdr3_length: 16; clone_size: few; j_call: TRBJ1-5; v_call: TRBV4-1; d_call: NA; cdr3_aa: CASSQASDSFNQPQHF; cdr3_nt: TGCGCCAGCAGCCAAGCCTCGGACAGCTTCAATCAGCCCCAGCATTTT
cdr3_length: 14; clone_size: NA; j_call: TRBJ2-7; v_call: TRBV5-6; d_call: NA; cdr3_aa: CASSSGTPSYEQYF; cdr3_nt: TGTGCCAGCAGCAGCGGGACACCCTCCTACGAGCAGTACTTC
cdr3_length: 15; clone_size: NA; j_call: TRBJ1-2; v_call: TRBV14; d_call: NA; cdr3_aa: CASSPTRTAYYGYTF; cdr3_nt: TGTGCCAGCAGTCCTACTAGGACCGCGTACTATGGCTACACCTTC
cdr3_length: 14; clone_size: NA; j_call: TRBJ1-2; v_call: TRBV28; d_call: TRBD1; cdr3_aa: CASSFIGGEYGYTF; cdr3_nt: TGTGCCAGCAGTTTTATAGGGGGCGAGTATGGCTACACCTTC
cdr3_length: 14; clone_size: once; j_call: TRBJ2-7; v_call: TRBV4-1; d_call: NA; cdr3_aa: CASSQETTPYEQYF; cdr3_nt: TGCGCCAGCAGCCAAGAAACGACTCCCTACGAGCAGTACTTC
cdr3_length: 15; clone_size: once; j_call: TRBJ2-4; v_call: TRBV7-2; d_call: TRBD1; cdr3_aa: CASSRIQGNKNIQYF; cdr3_nt: TGTGCCAGCAGTCGAATACAGGGGAATAAAAACATTCAGTACTTC
cdr3_length: 14; clone_size: NA; j_call: TRBJ1-1; v_call: TRBV5-1; d_call: TRBD1; cdr3_aa: CASSLDRVNTEAFF; cdr3_nt: TGCGCCAGCAGCTTAGACAGGGTGAACACTGAAGCTTTCTTT
cdr3_length: 14; clone_size: NA; j_call: TRBJ1-6; v_call: TRBV30; d_call: TRBD1; cdr3_aa: CAWRGDRDNSPLHF; cdr3_nt: TGTGCCTGGAGGGGGGACAGGGATAATTCACCCCTCCACTTT
cdr3_length: 15; clone_size: few; j_call: TRBJ2-2; v_call: TRBV2; d_call: NA; cdr3_aa: CASSADSANTGELFF; cdr3_nt: TGTGCCAGCAGTGCCGACAGTGCGAACACCGGGGAGCTGTTTTTT
cdr3_length: 14; clone_size: few; j_call: TRBJ1-4; v_call: TRBV6-6; d_call: NA; cdr3_aa: CASRGNLHNEKLFF; cdr3_nt: TGTGCCAGCCGAGGGAATCTTCACAATGAAAAACTGTTTTTT
cdr3_length: 16; clone_size: few; j_call: TRBJ2-1; v_call: TRBV19; d_call: TRBD2; cdr3_aa: CASSITSGGPYNEQFF; cdr3_nt: TGTGCCAGTAGTATTACTAGCGGAGGTCCCTACAATGAGCAGTTCTTC
cdr3_length: 14; clone_size: NA; j_call: TRBJ2-1; v_call: TRBV6-4; d_call: TRBD2; cdr3_aa: CASSAGALSNEQFF; cdr3_nt: TGTGCCAGTTCAGCGGGAGCCCTCTCAAATGAGCAGTTCTTC
cdr3_length: 15; clone_size: few; j_call: TRBJ1-1; v_call: TRBV5-4; d_call: TRBD1; cdr3_aa: CASSPRQGENTEAFF; cdr3_nt: TGTGCCAGCAGCCCTAGACAGGGAGAGAACACTGAAGCTTTCTTT